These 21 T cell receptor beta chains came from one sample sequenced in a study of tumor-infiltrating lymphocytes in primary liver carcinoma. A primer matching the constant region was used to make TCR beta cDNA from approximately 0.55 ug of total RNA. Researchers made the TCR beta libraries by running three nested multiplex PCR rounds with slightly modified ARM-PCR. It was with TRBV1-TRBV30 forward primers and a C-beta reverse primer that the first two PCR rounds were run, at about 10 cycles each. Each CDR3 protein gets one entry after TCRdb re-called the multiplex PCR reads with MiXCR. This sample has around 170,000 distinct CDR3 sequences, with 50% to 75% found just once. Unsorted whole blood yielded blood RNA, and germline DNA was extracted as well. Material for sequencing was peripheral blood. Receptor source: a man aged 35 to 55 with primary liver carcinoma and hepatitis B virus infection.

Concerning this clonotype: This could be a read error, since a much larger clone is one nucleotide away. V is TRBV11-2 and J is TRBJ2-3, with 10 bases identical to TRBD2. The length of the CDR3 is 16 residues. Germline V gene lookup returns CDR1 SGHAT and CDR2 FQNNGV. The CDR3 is CVSSTRASGRSDTQYF. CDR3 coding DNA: TGTGTCAGCAGCACCCGGGCTAGCGGGAGATCGGATACGCAGTATTTT. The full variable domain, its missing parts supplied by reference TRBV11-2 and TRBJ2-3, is EAGVAQSPRYKIIEKRQSVAFWCNPISGHATLYWYQQILGQGPKLLIQFQNNGVVDDSQLPKDRFSAERLKGVDSTLKIQPAKLEDSAVYLCVSSTRASGRSDTQYFGPGTRLTVL.

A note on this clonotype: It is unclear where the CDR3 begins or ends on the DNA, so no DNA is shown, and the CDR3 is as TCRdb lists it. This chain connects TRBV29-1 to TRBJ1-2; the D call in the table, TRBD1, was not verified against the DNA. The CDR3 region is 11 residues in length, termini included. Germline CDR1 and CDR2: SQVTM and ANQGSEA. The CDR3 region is CGLRGHYGCTF.

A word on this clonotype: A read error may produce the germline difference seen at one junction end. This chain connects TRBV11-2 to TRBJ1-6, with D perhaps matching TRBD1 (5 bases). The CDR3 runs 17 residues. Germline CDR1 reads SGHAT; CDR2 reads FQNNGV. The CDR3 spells CASSLSGRSSYNSPLHF. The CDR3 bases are TGCGCCAGCAGCTTGTCAGGGAGAAGCTCCTATAATTCACCCCTCCACTTT.

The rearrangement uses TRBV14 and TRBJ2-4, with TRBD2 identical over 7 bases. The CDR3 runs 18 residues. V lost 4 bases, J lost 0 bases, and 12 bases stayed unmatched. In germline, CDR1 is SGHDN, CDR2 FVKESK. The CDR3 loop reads CASSPAWASGLAKNIQYF. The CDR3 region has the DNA TGTGCCAGCAGCCCAGCGTGGGCTAGCGGTCTAGCCAAAAACATTCAGTACTTC.

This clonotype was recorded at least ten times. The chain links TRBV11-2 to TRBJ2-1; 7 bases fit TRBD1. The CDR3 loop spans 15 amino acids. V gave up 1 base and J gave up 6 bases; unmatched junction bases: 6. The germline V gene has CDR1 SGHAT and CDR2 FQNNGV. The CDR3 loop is CASSLGGGAGNEQFF. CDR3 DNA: TGTGCCAGCAGCTTAGGAGGGGGCGCTGGCAATGAGCAGTTCTTC.

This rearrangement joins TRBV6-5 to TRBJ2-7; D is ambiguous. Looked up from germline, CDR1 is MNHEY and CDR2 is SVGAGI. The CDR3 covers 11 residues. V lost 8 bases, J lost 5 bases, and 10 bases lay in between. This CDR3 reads CASQLGHEQYF. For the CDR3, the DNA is TGTGCCAGCCAGTTGGGCCACGAGCAGTACTTC.

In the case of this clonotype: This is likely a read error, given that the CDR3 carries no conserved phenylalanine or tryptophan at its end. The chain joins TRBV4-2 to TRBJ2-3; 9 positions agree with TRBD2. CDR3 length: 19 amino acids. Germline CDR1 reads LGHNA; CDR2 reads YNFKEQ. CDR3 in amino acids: CASRQEGAGGPIITDTQYS. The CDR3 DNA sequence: TGTGCCAGCAGACAAGAAGGAGCGGGAGGCCCAATAATCACAGATACGCAGTATTCT.

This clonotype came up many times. CDR3 in DNA: TGCGCCAGCAGCCTCCGCCGCGGACTAGCGGGCCCTTCCTACAATGAGCAGTTCTTC. Translated, it gives CASSLRRGLAGPSYNEQFF. The rearrangement joins TRBV4-1 to TRBJ2-1; 11 nucleotides align to TRBD2. V lost 4 bases and J lost 1; bases outside the gene matches: 12. Germline CDR1 and CDR2: MGHRA and YSYEKL. The CDR3 contains 19 residues.

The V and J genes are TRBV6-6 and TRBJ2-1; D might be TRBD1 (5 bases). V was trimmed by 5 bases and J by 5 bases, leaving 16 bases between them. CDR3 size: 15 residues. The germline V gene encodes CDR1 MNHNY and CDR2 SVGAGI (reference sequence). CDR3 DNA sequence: TGTGCCAGCAGTCAAGGCTGGGGCGGAGACAATGAGCAGTTCTTC. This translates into CASSQGWGGDNEQFF.

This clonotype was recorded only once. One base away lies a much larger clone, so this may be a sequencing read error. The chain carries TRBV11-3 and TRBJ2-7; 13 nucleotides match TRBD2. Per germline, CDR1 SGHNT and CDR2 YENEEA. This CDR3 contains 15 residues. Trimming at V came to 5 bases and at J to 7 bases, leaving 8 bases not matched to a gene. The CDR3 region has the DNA TGTGCCAGCAGCGGGGAACTAGCGGGAGGGGATGAGCAGTACTTC. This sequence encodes CASSGELAGGDEQYF.

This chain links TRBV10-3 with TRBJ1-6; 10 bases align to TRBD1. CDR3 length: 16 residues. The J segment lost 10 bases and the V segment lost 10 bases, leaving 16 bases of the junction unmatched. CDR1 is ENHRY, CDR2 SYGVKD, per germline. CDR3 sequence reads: CATQATRTGGQSPLHF. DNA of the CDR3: TGTGCCACCCAAGCAACCAGGACAGGGGGTCAATCACCCCTCCACTTT.

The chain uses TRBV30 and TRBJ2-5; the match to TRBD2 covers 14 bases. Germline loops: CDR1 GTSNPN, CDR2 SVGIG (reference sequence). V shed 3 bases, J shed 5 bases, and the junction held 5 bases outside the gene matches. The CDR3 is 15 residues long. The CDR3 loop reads CAWSPGLAGEETQYF. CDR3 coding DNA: TGTGCCTGGAGCCCGGGACTAGCGGGAGAGGAGACCCAGTACTTC.

The CDR3 spells CASVLGDSGRGGQFF. The CDR3 DNA sequence: TGTGCCAGCGTACTCGGGGATAGCGGGAGAGGTGGGCAGTTCTTC. This chain uses TRBV11-2 with TRBJ2-1, with 9 bases that match TRBD2. V dropped 8 bases and J dropped 12; count of bases not matched to a gene: 17. In germline, CDR1 is SGHAT, CDR2 FQNNGV. The CDR3 runs to 15 residues.

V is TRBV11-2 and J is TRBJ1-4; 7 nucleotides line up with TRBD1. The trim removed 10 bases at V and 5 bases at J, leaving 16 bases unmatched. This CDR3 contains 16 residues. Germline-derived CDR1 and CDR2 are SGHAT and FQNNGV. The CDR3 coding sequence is TGTGCCAACAGGCCGGCCGGGGACAGCCAAAATGAAAAACTGTTTTTT. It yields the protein CANRPAGDSQNEKLFF.

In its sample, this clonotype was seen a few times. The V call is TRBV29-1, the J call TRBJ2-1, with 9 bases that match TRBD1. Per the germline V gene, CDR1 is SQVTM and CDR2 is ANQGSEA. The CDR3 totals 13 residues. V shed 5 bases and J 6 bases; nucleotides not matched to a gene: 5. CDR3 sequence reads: CSVSGTGFNEQFF. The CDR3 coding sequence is TGCAGCGTTTCCGGGACAGGGTTCAATGAGCAGTTCTTC.

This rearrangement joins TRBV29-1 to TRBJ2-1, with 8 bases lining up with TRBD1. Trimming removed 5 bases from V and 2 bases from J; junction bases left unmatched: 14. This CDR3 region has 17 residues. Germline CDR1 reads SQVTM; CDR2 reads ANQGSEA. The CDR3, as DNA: TGCAGCGTTCTCACCCAGGGGGCGGAGGTGGCCTACAATGAGCAGTTCTTC. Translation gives CSVLTQGAEVAYNEQFF.

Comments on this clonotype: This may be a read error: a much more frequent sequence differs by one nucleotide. The CDR3 coding sequence is TGCAGCGTTGACGGGGGTAGGGGCACAGATACGCTGTATTTT. Encoded protein: CSVDGGRGTDTLYF. V gene TRBV29-1 combines with J gene TRBJ2-3; possibly TRBD2 for D (6 bases). Per germline, CDR1 SQVTM and CDR2 ANQGSEA. The CDR3 runs to 14 residues.

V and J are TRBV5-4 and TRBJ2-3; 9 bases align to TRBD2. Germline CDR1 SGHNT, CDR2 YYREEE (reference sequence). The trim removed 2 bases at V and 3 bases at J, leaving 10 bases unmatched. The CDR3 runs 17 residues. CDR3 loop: CASSFSLAGVGTDTQYF. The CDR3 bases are TGTGCCAGCAGCTTCTCTTTAGCGGGAGTCGGAACAGATACGCAGTATTTT.

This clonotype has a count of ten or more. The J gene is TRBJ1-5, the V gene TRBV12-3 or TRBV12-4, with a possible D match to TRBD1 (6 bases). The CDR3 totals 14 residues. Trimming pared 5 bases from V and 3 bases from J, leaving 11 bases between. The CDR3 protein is CASSRQAINQPQHF. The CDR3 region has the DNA TGTGCCAGCAGTCGACAGGCCATCAATCAGCCCCAGCATTTT.

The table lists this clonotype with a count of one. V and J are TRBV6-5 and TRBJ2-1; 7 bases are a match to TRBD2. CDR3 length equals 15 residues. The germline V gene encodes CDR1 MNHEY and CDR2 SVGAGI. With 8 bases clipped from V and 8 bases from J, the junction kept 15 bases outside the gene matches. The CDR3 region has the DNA TGTGCCAGCTCCAATTGGGGAGGGACTCCGGATGAGCAGTTCTTC. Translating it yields CASSNWGGTPDEQFF.

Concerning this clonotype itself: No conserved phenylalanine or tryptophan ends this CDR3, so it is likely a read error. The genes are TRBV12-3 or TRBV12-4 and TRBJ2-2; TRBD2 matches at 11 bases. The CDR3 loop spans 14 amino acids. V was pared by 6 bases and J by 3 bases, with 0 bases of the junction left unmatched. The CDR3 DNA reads TGTGCCAGCAGACTAGCGGGAGACACCGGGGAGCTGTTTCTT. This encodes CASRLAGDTGELFL.